This T cell receptor beta chain stems from a study of regulatory T cells in long-lasting Graves disease. Study-level results: More public clonotypes were shared by persistent patients (around 2,800) than by new patients (roughly 910).

The TCR beta library used iRepertoire HTBI primers with Arm-PCR amplification of CDR3. TCRdb used MiXCR to reprocess the multiplex PCR reads, holding one entry per CDR3 protein. The sample consists of about 540,000 distinct CDR3 sequences, approximately 13% of them appearing once. Stated time point: newly diagnosed GD, antithyroid drugs for less than 3 months. Isolated PBMC RNA provided the starting material for the TCR library. In its sample, this clonotype was seen many times. The antigen remains undetermined. The same data also contributed to another study, on T cells in Graves' hyperthyroidism and ophthalmopathy.

This clonotype was obtained from a man in his thirties or forties with Graves disease. This material consisted of peripheral blood mononuclear cells (PBMCs), taken at new diagnosis, from a patient treated with antithyroid drugs.

CDR3: CASSSTRTSGRLGSYNEQFF. The CDR3 bases are TGTGCCAGCAGTTCTACACGGACTAGCGGGAGGTTGGGATCCTACAATGAGCAGTTCTTC. The rearrangement links TRBV6-5 to TRBJ2-1, with 14 bases aligning to TRBD2. J lost 1 base, V lost 4 bases, and 12 bases had no gene match. CDR1 is MNHEY and CDR2 is SVGAGI in the germline V gene. This CDR3 spans 20 amino acids.